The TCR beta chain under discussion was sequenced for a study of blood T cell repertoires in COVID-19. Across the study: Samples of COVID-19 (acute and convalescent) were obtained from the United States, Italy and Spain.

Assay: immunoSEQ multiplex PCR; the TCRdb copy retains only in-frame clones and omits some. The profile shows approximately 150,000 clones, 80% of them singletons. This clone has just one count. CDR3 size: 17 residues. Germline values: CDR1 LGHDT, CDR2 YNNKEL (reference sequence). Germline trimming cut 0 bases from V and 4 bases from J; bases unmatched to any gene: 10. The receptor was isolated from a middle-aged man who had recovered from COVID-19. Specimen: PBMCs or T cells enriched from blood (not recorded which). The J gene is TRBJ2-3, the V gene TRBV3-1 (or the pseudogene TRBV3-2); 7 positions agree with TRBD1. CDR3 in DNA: TGTGCCAGCAGCCAAGACGTCCCTGGGCAGGGGGCAGATACGCAGTATTTT. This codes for CASSQDVPGQGADTQYF.